This T cell receptor beta chain stems from a study of blood T cell repertoires in COVID-19. The germline V gene encodes CDR1 SQVTM and CDR2 ANQGSEA. The CDR3 has 12 residues. The V end lost 3 bases, the J end lost 7 bases, and 12 bases lay between the germline ends. TCRdb's table, derived via immunoSEQ multiplex PCR, lists solely in-frame clones and lacks some. The sample carries a few hundred thousand clones, roughly 90% recorded once. The study drew participants aged about 18 to 95 years from approximately 23 US areas. At least ten counts were recorded for this clone. This receptor was taken from a woman in her 30s who had recovered from COVID-19. The sequencing input was PBMCs or T cells enriched from blood (not recorded which). This rearrangement joins TRBV29-1 to TRBJ1-1; D might be TRBD1 (6 bases). The CDR3 DNA is TGCAGCGTTGAGCTTTGGGGGCGTGAAGCTTTCTTT. Translating it yields CSVELWGREAFF.